These 2 T cell receptor beta chains originate from one sample sequenced in a study of blood T cell repertoires in COVID-19. Assay used: immunoSEQ multiplex PCR; TCRdb lists only in-frame clones, some missing. The table lists some 230,000 clones, 86% of them singletons. The sequenced sample consisted of peripheral blood. These receptors came from a woman in her fifties or sixties with COVID-19, enrolled during active disease.

This chain joins TRBV4-3 and TRBJ1-6, with a weak D call TRBD1 (6 bases). CDR1 and CDR2 from the germline V gene are LGHNA and YSLEER. The CDR3 covers 16 residues. The V end lost 0 bases, the J end lost 6 bases, and 12 bases lay between the germline ends. This chain's CDR3 is CASSQDPGQLNSPLHF. The DNA for the CDR3 is TGCGCCAGCAGCCAAGATCCAGGACAGCTTAATTCACCCCTCCACTTT.

The chain recombines TRBV7-9 with TRBJ2-1; 8 bases are a match to TRBD1. V trimming: 3 bases; J trimming: 13 bases; junction bases outside the gene matches: 17. Germline V CDR1 and CDR2: SEHNR, FQNEAQ (reference sequence). This CDR3 is built from 16 residues. The CDR3 loop is CASSLATGVPPSNQFF. CDR3 nucleotide sequence: TGTGCCAGCAGCTTGGCGACAGGGGTCCCTCCATCCAACCAGTTCTTC.